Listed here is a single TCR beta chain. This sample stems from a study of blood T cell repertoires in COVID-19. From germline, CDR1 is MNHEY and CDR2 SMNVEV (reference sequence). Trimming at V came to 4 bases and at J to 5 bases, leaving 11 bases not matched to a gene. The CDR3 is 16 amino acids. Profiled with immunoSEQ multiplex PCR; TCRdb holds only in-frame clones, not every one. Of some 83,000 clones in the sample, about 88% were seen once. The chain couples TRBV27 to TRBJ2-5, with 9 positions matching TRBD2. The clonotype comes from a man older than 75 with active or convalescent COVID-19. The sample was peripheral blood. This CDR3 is CASSSQRLAAVETQYF. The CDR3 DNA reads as TGTGCCAGCAGTTCGCAGCGACTAGCGGCGGTGGAGACCCAGTACTTC.